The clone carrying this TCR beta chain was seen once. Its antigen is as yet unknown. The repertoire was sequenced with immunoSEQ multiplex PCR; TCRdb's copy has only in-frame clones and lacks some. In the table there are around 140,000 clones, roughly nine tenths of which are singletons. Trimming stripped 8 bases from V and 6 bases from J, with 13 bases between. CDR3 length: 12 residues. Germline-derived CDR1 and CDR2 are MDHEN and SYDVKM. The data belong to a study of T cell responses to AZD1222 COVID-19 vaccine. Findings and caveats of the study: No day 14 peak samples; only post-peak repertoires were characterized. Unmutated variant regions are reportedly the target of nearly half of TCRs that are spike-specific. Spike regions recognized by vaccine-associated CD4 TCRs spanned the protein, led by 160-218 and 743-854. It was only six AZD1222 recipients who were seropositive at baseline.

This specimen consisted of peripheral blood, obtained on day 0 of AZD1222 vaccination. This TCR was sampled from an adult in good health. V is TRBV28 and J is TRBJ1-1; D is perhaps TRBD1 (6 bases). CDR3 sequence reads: CASGSTGPEAFF. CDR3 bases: TGTGCCAGCGGCTCGACAGGCCCTGAAGCTTTCTTT.